This T cell receptor (beta chain) was recorded in a study of T-cell reconstitution after alpha-beta-depleted transplantation in children. A library of TCRbeta sequences, prepared with unique molecular identifiers, was generated. TCRdb reprocessed the PCR reads with MiXCR, giving one entry per CDR3 protein. The data hold approximately 500,000 distinct CDR3 sequences, with roughly a tenth observed a single time. Many counts were recorded for this clonotype. The antigen is undetermined. Points from the study as a whole: Alpha-beta T cells about two months after transplant reportedly derived from several hundred expanded graft clones. The authors attributed T-cell counts and diversity one year after transplant mostly to newly produced T cells. After transplant, high TCRbeta diversity at day 60 in some patients arose from surviving recipient T cells and thymic progenitors.

Source: PBMCs, taken before TCRalphabeta/CD19-depleted stem cell transplant. The sequence was collected from a child aged 2 to 15 with inherited bone marrow failure, due to receive a stem cell transplant.

The CDR3 bases are TGTGCCAGCAGCTTAAGGGGCCCAGATTCTGAAAAACTGTTTTTT. Its translation: CASSLRGPDSEKLFF. This sequence joins TRBV7-8 and TRBJ1-4; the D gene is possibly TRBD1 (5 bases). V was clipped by 2 bases and J by 7 bases, with 14 bases between them. Germline CDR1 and CDR2: SGHVS and FQNEAQ. This CDR3 contains 15 residues.